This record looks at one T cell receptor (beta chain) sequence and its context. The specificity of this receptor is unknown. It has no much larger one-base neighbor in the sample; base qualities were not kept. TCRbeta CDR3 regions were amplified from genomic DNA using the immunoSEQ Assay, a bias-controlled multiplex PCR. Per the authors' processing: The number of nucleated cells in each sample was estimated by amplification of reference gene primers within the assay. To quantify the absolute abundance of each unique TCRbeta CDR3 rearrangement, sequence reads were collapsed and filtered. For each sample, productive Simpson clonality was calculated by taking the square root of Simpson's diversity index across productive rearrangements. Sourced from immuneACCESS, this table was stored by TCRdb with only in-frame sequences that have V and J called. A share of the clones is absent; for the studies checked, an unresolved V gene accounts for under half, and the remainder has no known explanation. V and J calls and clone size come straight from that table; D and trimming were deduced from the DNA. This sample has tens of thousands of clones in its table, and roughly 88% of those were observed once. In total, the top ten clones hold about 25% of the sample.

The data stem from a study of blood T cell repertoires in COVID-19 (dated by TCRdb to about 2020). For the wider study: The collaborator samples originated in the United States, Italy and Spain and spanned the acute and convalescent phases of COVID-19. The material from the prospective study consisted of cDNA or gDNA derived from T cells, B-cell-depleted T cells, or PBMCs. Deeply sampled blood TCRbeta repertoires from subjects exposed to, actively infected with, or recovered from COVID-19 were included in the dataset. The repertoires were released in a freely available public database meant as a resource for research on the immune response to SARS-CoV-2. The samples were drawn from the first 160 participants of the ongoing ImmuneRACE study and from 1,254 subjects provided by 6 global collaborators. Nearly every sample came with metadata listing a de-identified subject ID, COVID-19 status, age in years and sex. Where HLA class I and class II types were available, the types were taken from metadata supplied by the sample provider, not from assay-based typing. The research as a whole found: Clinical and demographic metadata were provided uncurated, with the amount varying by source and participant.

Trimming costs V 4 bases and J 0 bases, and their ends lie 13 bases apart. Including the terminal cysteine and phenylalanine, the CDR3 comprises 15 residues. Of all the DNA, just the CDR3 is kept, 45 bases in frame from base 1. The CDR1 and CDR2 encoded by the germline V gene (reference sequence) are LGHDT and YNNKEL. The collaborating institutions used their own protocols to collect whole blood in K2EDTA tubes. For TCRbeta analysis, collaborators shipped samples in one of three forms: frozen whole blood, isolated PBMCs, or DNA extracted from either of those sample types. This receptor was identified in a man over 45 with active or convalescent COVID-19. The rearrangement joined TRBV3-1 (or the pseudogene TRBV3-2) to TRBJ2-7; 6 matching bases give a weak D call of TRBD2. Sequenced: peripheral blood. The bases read TGTGCCAGCAGCCTAGGGGAGGCTTCCTCCTACGAGCAGTACTTC. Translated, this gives CASSLGEASSYEQYF.